This T cell receptor (beta chain) was obtained from a study of blood T cell repertoires in COVID-19. Study-wide context: Spain, Italy and the United States supplied samples that represented acute and convalescent COVID-19. T cells, B-cell-depleted T cells, or PBMCs supplied cDNA or gDNA.

Per the original methods: Nucleated cell number was recorded as an estimate derived from reference gene primer amplification. Sequencing used immunoSEQ multiplex PCR; TCRdb keeps in-frame clones, though not all of them. From that table come the V and J calls and clone size; the DNA was used to work out D and trimming. The table includes roughly 130,000 clones, around 87% detected once. The CDR3 has 14 residues. In germline, CDR1 is ENHRY, CDR2 SYGVKD. Trimming at V came to 5 bases and at J to 4 bases, leaving 4 bases not matched to a gene. The count of this clone is one. The rearrangement joins TRBV10-3 to TRBJ2-3; 9 nucleotides line up with TRBD2. The sequence was obtained from a woman between 55 and 75 years old with acute or convalescent COVID-19. The sample comprised peripheral blood. CDR3 residues: CAISSSGSADTQYF. The CDR3 DNA is TGTGCCATCAGTAGTAGCGGGAGCGCAGATACGCAGTATTTT.